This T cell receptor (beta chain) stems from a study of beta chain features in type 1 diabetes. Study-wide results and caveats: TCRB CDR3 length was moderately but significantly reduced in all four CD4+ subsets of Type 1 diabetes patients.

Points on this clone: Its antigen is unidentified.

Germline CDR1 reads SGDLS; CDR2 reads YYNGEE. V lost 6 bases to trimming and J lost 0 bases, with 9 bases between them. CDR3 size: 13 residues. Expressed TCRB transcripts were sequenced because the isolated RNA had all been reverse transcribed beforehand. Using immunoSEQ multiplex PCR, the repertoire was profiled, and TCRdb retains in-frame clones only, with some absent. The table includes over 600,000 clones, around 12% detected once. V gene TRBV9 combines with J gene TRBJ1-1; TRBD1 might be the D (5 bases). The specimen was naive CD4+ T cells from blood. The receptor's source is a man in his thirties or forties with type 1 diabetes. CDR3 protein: CASTRTLNTEAFF. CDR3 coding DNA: TGTGCCAGCACCAGGACACTGAACACTGAAGCTTTCTTT.